This T cell receptor beta chain was sequenced in a study of cytomegalovirus exposure and HLA in healthy donors. General observations from the study: Data from an earlier analysis indicated that most TCR beta V segments were productive either about 87% or about 30% of the time. Several of the most significant clusters appeared linked to common viral pathogens, based on a later analysis. Reported findings show TCR beta sequences accurately forecast HLA-A and HLA-B alleles in most subjects. The sole available immune exposure information was CMV serostatus.

Notes on this clone: The antigen is not known.

PCR primers comprised 60 Vbeta and 13 Jbeta primers. TCRdb's copy holds only in-frame clones and misses some; the assay was immunoSEQ multiplex PCR. The sample includes approximately 220,000 clones, about 80% of them seen just once. Germline-derived CDR1 and CDR2 are LNHDA and SQIVND (reference sequence). After removal of 7 bases from V and 2 bases from J, the junction contained 3 bases not matched to a gene. This CDR3 comprises 14 residues. The sequenced sample was PBMCs. The TCR sequence derives from a man aged 18 to 30 in good health and CMV-seronegative. V is TRBV19 and J is TRBJ1-1; TRBD1 agrees at 11 bases. The CDR3 sequence is CASTRTGGNTEAFF. For the CDR3, the DNA is TGTGCCAGTACCAGGACAGGGGGCAACACTGAAGCTTTCTTT.